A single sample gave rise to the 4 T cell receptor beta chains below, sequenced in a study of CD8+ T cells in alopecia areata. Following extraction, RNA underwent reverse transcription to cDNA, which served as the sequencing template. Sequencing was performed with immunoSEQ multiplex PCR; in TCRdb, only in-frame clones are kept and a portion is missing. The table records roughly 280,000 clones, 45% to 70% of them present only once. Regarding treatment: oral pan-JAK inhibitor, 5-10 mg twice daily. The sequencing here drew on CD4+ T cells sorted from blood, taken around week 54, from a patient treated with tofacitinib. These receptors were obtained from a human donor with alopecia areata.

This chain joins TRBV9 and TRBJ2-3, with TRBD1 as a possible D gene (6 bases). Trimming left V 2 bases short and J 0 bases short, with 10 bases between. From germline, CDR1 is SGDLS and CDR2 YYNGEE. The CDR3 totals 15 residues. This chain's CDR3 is CASSVVDRSTDTQYF. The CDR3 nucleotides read TGTGCCAGCAGCGTTGTGGACAGAAGCACAGATACGCAGTATTTT.

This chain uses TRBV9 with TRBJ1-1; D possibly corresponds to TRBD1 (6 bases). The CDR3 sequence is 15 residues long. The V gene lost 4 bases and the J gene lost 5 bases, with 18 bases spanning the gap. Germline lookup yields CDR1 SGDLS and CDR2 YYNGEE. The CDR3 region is CASSPQFDRWTEAFF. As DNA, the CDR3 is TGTGCCAGCAGCCCCCAGTTCGACAGGTGGACTGAAGCTTTCTTT.

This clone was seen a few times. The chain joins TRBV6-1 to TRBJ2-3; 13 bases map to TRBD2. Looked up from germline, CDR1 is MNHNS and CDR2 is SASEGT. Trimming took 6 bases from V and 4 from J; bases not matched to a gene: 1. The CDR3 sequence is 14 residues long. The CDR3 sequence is CASRLAGGPDTQYF. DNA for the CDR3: TGTGCCAGCAGACTAGCGGGGGGGCCAGATACGCAGTATTTT.

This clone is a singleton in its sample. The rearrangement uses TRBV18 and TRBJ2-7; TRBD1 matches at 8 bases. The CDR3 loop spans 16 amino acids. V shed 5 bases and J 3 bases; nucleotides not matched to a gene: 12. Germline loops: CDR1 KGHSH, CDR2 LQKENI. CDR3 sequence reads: CASSSSSGTGVYEQYF. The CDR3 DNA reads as TGTGCCAGCTCATCGTCCTCCGGGACAGGAGTCTACGAGCAGTACTTC.